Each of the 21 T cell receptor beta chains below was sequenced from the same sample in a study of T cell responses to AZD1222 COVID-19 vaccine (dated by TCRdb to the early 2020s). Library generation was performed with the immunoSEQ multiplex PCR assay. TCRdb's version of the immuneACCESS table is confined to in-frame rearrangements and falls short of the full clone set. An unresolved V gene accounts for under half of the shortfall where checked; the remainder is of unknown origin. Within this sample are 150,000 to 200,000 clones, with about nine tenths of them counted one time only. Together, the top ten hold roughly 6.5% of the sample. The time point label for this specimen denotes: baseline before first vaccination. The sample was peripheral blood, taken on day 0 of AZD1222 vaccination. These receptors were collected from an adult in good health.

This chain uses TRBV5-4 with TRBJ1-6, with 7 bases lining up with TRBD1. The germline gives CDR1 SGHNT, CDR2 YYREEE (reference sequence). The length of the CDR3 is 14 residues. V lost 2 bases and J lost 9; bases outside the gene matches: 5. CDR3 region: CASSLQGLTSPLHF. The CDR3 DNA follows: TGTGCCAGCAGCTTACAGGGGCTTACTTCACCCCTCCACTTT.

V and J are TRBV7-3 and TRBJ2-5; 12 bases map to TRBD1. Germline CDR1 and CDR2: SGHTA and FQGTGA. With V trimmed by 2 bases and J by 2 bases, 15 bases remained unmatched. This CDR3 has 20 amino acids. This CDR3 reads CASSLLGQGASRHRQETQYF. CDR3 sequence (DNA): TGTGCCAGCAGCTTATTGGGACAGGGGGCTAGCAGGCACAGACAAGAGACCCAGTACTTC.

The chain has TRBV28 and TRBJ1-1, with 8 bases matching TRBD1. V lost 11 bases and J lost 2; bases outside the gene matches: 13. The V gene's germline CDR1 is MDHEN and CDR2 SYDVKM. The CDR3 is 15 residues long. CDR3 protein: CAGAGGDGVNTEAFF. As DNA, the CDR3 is TGTGCCGGGGCAGGGGGCGACGGGGTTAACACTGAAGCTTTCTTT.

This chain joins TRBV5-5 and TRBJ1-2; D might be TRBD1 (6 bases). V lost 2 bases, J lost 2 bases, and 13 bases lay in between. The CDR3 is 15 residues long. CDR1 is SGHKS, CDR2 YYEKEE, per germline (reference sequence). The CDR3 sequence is CASSLRTGINYGYTF. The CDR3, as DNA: TGTGCCAGCAGCTTACGAACAGGGATCAACTATGGCTACACCTTC.

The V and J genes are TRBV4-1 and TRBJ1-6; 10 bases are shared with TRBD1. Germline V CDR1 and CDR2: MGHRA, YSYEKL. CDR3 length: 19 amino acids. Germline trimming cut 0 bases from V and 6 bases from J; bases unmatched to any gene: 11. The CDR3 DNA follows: TGCGCCAGCAGCCAAGATCATGAGAGGGACAGGGGCGTTAATTCACCCCTCCACTTT. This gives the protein CASSQDHERDRGVNSPLHF.

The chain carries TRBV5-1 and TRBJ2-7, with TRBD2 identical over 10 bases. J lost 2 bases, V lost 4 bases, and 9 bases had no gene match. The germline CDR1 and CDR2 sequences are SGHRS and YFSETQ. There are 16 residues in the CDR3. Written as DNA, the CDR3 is TGCGCCAGCAGCCCTGGGGGGACTAGCGTTCCCTACGAGCAGTACTTC. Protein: CASSPGGTSVPYEQYF.

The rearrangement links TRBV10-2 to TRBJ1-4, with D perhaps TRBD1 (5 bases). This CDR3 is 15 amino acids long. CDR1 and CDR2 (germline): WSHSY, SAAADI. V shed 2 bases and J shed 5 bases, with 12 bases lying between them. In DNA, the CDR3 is TGCGCCAGCAGTGAGGGGGGAGTAGGGAATGAAAAACTGTTTTTT. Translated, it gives CASSEGGVGNEKLFF.

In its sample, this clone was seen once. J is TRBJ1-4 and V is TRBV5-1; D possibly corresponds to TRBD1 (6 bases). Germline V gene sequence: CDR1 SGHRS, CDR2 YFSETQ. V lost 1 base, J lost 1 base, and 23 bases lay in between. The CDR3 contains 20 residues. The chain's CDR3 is CASSLTGTGGVVGTNEKLFF. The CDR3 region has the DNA TGCGCCAGCAGCTTGACGGGGACCGGGGGCGTAGTGGGAACTAATGAAAAACTGTTTTTT.

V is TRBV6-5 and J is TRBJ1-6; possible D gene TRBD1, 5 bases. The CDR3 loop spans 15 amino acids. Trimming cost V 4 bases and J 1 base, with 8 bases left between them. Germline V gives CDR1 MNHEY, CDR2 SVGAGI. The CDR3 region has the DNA TGTGCCAGCAGTTGGGGGGGGTCCTATAATTCACCCCTCCACTTT. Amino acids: CASSWGGSYNSPLHF.

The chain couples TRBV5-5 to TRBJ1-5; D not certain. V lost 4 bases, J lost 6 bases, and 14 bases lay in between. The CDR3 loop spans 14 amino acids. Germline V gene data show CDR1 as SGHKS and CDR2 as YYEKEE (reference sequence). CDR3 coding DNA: TGTGCCAGCAGCCAGAGTGGAGCCGTTCAGCCCCAGCATTTT. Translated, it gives CASSQSGAVQPQHF.

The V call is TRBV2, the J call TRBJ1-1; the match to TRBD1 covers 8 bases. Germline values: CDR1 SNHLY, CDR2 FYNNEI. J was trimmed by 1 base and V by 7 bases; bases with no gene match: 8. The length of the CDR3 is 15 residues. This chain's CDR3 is CASNSQGAGNTEAFF. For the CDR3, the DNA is TGTGCCAGCAACAGCCAGGGGGCAGGGAACACTGAAGCTTTCTTT.

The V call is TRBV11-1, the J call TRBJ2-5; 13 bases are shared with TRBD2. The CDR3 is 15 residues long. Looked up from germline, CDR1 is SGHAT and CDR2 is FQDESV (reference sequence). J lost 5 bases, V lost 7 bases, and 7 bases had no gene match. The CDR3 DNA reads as TGTGCCAGCACCCTCCCGGGACTAGCGGGGGAGACCCAGTACTTC. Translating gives CASTLPGLAGETQYF.

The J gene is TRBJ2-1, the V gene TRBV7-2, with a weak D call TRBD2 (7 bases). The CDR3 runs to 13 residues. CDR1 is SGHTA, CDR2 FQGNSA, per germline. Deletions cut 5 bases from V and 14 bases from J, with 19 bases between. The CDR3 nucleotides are TGTGCCAGCAGCCTCGTGCGGGGGCTTGGAGAGTTCTTC. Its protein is CASSLVRGLGEFF.

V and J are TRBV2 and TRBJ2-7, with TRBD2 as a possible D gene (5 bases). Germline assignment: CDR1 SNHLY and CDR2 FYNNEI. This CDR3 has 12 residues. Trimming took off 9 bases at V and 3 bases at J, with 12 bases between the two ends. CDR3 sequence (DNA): TGTGCCAGTAGCGTACAAGTCTACGAGCAGTACTTC. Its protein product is CASSVQVYEQYF.

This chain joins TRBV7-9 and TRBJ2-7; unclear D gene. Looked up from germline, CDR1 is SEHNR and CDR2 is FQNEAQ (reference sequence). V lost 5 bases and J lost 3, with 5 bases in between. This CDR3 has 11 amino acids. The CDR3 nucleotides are TGTGCCAGCAGCCCGAGCTACGAGCAGTACTTC. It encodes CASSPSYEQYF. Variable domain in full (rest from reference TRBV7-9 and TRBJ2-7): DTGVSQNPRHKITKRGQNVTFRCDPISEHNRLYWYRQTLGQGPEFLTYFQNEAQLEKSRLLSDRFSAERPKGSFSTLEIQRTEQGDSAMYLCASSPSYEQYFGPGTRLTVT.

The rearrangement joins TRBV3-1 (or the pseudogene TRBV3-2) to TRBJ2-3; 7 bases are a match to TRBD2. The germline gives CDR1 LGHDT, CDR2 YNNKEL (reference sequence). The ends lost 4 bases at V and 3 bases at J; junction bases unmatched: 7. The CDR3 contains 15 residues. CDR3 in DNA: TGTGCCAGCAGCCCTAGACTAGCTGGTACAGATACGCAGTATTTT. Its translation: CASSPRLAGTDTQYF.

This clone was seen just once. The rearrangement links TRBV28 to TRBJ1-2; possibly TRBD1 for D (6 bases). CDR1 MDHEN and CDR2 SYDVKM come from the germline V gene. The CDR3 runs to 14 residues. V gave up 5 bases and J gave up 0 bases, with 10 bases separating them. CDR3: CASSPGDPNYGYTF. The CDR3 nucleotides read TGTGCCAGCAGTCCAGGGGACCCTAACTATGGCTACACCTTC.

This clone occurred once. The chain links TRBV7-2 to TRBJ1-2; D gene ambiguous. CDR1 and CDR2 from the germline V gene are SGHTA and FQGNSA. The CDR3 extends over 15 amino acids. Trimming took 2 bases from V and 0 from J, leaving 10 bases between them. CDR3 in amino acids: CASSLITATNYGYTF. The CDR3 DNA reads TGTGCCAGCAGCTTAATCACAGCTACTAACTATGGCTACACCTTC.

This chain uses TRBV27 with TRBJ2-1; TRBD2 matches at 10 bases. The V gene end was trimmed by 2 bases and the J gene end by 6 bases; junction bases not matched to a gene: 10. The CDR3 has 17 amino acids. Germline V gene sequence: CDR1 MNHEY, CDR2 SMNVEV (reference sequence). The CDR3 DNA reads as TGTGCCAGCAGTTTAAGGGACGGCTTAGCGGGAGGCAATGAGCAGTTCTTC. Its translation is CASSLRDGLAGGNEQFF.

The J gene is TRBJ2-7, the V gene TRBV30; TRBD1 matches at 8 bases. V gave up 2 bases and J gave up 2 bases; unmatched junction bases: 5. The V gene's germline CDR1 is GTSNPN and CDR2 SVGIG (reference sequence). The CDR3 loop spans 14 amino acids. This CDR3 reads CAWSNGQGPYEQYF. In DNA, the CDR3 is TGTGCCTGGAGTAACGGACAGGGACCCTACGAGCAGTACTTC. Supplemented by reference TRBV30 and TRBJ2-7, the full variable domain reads SQTIHQWPATLVQPVGSPLSLECTVEGTSNPNLYWYRQAAGRGLQLLFYSVGIGQISSEVPQNLSASRPQDRQFILSSKKLLLSDSGFYLCAWSNGQGPYEQYFGPGTRLTVT.

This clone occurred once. The CDR3 bases are TGTGCCAGCAGTTACCCCGTAACGGGTTCACCCCTCCACTTT. This encodes CASSYPVTGSPLHF. The chain joins TRBV6-6 to TRBJ1-6; D is ambiguous. The germline CDR1 and CDR2 sequences are MNHNY and SVGAGI (reference sequence). This CDR3 has 14 amino acids. V lost 2 bases and J lost 9, with 11 bases in between.